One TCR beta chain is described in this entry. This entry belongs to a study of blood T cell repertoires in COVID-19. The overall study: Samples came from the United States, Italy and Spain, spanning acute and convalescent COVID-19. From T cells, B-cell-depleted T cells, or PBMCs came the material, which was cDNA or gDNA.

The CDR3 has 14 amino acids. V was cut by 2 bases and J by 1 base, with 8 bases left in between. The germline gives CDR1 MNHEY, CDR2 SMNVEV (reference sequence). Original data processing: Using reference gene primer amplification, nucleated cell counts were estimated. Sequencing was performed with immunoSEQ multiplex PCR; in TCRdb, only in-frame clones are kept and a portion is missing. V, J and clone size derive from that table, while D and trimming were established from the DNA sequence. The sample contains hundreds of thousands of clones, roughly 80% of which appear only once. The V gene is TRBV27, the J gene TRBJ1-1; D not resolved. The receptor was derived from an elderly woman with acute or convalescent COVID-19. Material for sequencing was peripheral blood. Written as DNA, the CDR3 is TGTGCCAGCAGTTTAAGCCGCTGGAACACTGAAGCTTTCTTT. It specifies CASSLSRWNTEAFF.